This TCR beta chain was found in a study of CD8 T cells in Susac syndrome. The CDR3 is 16 residues long. V gave up 0 bases and J gave up 0 bases, with 12 bases separating them. CDR1 DFQATT and CDR2 SNEGSKA come from the germline V gene (reference sequence). RNA was extracted with the RNeasy kit, and a quantity of roughly 0.45 to 1 ug was reverse transcribed using random hexamers. Across 54 Vbeta and 13 Jbeta, TCR beta CDR3 was amplified with immunoSEQ multiplex PCR. Each CDR3 protein is one row after TCRdb ran MiXCR on the immunoSEQ multiplex PCR reads. The repertoire has over 100,000 distinct CDR3 sequences, over 90% of them found once; the top ten carry 0.11% to 0.15%. Sequencing targeted TCR beta in T cells from blood (CD8+ and CD4+). In contrast to the negatively isolated CD8+ and CD4+ T cells, TEMRA cells were FACS-enriched.

This sequence originates from a human donor with Susac syndrome. The rearrangement joins TRBV20-1 to TRBJ1-5, with D tentatively TRBD1 (5 bases). Sequenced: CD4+ T cells from PBMCs. CDR3 DNA sequence: TGCAGTGCTAGAGATCAGCAGGGTTATAGCAATCAGCCCCAGCATTTT. This sequence encodes CSARDQQGYSNQPQHF.